This T cell receptor (beta chain) was found in a study of cytomegalovirus exposure and HLA in healthy donors. Regarding the study as a whole: Equally common other TCR beta chains were less clonally expanded than HLA-associated ones, a later analysis found. A previous analysis found most TCR beta V segments productive roughly 87% or roughly 30% of the time.

The primer mix had 60 Vbeta and 13 Jbeta primers. Generated by immunoSEQ multiplex PCR, the TCRdb table keeps only in-frame clones and is missing some. Its clone listing holds more than 140,000 clones. This cohort consisted of healthy bone marrow donors. The V segment lost 3 bases and the J segment 1 base; nucleotides outside the gene matches: 8. The germline V gene has CDR1 LGHNA and CDR2 YNFKEQ. CDR3 size: 18 residues. As to this clone: Its antigen remains unknown.

Sequencing used PBMCs. The genes are TRBV4-2 and TRBJ2-6; 8 bases fit TRBD2. The sequence came from a woman aged 18-29 years in good health and CMV-seronegative. In DNA, the CDR3 is TGTGCCAGCAGCCAGGCCGGGACTAGGTCTTCTGGGGCCAACGTCCTGACTTTC. Residues: CASSQAGTRSSGANVLTF.